Below, 10 T cell receptor beta chains from the same sample are listed, as sequenced in a study of T cells after yellow fever vaccination. TCRdb independently ran MiXCR on the 5' RACE reads; one entry per CDR3 protein. The data contain 500,000 to 650,000 distinct CDR3 sequences, approximately 13% of them singletons. The specimen was PBMCs, collected on the day of the yellow fever booster vaccination. The receptors here all came from a man aged 30-40 years who received the YFV17D yellow fever vaccine.

The chain joins TRBV6-5 to TRBJ2-1; no firm D call. Looked up from germline, CDR1 is MNHEY and CDR2 is SVGAGI. The CDR3 covers 12 residues. Trimming cost V 6 bases and J 7 bases, with 10 bases left between them. CDR3 loop: CASSPRMNEQFF. CDR3 DNA: TGTGCCAGCAGCCCTCGGATGAATGAGCAGTTCTTC.

Remarks on this clonotype: Given a much more abundant clone one base away, this may be a read error. V is TRBV12-3 or TRBV12-4 and J is TRBJ2-3; D is unresolved. This CDR3 contains 14 residues. The V gene lost 9 bases and the J gene lost 4 bases, with 17 bases spanning the gap. CDR3 amino acids: CARTTYIGPDTQYF. In DNA, the CDR3 is TGTGCCAGAACAACTTATATCGGCCCAGATACGCAGTATTTT.

The chain carries TRBV9 and TRBJ2-2, with 9 bases that match TRBD2. This CDR3 comprises 15 residues. The J segment lost 7 bases and the V segment lost 4 bases, leaving 8 bases of the junction unmatched. Germline assignment: CDR1 SGDLS and CDR2 YYNGEE. The CDR3 DNA reads as TGTGCCAGCAGCCCGCGGACTAGCGATTTCGGGGAGCTGTTTTTT. It yields the protein CASSPRTSDFGELFF.

The table lists this clonotype with many counts. The V and J genes are TRBV20-1 and TRBJ2-5; D is uncertain. V shed 3 bases and J shed 2 bases, with 7 bases lying between them. The CDR3 is 12 residues long. Germline V lookup: CDR1 DFQATT, CDR2 SNEGSKA (reference sequence). Here the CDR3 DNA reads TGCAGTGCTAGGTCCGGGCAAGAGACCCAGTACTTC. Its translation is CSARSGQETQYF.

This clonotype showed up just a few times. The chain employs TRBV28 and TRBJ2-1; 8 positions match TRBD1. This CDR3 region has 14 residues. V shed 8 bases, J shed 2 bases, and the junction held 5 bases outside the gene matches. Per germline, CDR1 MDHEN and CDR2 SYDVKM. In DNA, the CDR3 is TGTGCCAGCCATGGGACAGGTACCTACAATGAGCAGTTCTTC. Its translation is CASHGTGTYNEQFF.

CDR3 loop: CASRNRGADTQYF. The DNA for the CDR3 is TGTGCCAGCAGAAACAGGGGTGCAGATACGCAGTATTTT. The chain is built from TRBV2 and TRBJ2-3; 7 bases are shared with TRBD1. Germline CDR1 is SNHLY and CDR2 is FYNNEI. V lost 6 bases and J lost 4; bases outside the gene matches: 4. This CDR3 comprises 13 residues. The whole variable domain, remainder taken from reference TRBV2 and TRBJ2-3, is EPEVTQTPSHQVTQMGQEVILRCVPISNHLYFYWYRQILGQKVEFLVSFYNNEISEKSEIFDDQFSVERPDGSNFTLKIRSTKLEDSAMYFCASRNRGADTQYFGPGTRLTVL.

The chain employs TRBV12-5 and TRBJ2-7; 7 bases fit TRBD1. CDR3 length equals 13 residues. The germline V gene has CDR1 LGHNT and CDR2 FRNRAP. Unmatched junction bases numbered 5, after V lost 6 bases and J lost 3 bases. CDR3 loop: CASGANRGYEQYF. The CDR3 bases are TGTGCTAGTGGGGCAAACAGGGGCTACGAGCAGTACTTC. The whole variable domain, filled in from reference TRBV12-5 and TRBJ2-7, reads DARVTQTPRHKVTEMGQEVTMRCQPILGHNTVFWYRQTMMQGLELLAYFRNRAPLDDSGMPKDRFSAEMPDATLATLKIQPSEPRDSAVYFCASGANRGYEQYFGPGTRLTVT.

This clonotype was detected only a few times. The CDR3: CASRWTGEDWREQYF. The DNA of the CDR3 is TGTGCCAGCAGGTGGACAGGGGAAGATTGGCGCGAGCAGTACTTC. The chain employs TRBV6-1 and TRBJ2-7; 9 nucleotides agree with TRBD1. The CDR3 length is 15 residues. Per germline, CDR1 MNHNS and CDR2 SASEGT. J was trimmed by 6 bases and V by 6 bases; bases with no gene match: 12.

This chain uses TRBV11-2 with TRBJ2-1, with D uncertain. Germline V gives CDR1 SGHAT, CDR2 FQNNGV. The ends were cut back, 0 bases at V and 6 bases at J, with 6 bases in the middle. The CDR3 consists of 13 residues. CDR3 coding DNA: TGTGCCAGCAGCTTAGATGGTAGCAATGAGCAGTTCTTC. This sequence encodes CASSLDGSNEQFF. The entire variable domain, with the rest obtained from reference TRBV11-2 and TRBJ2-1, is as follows: EAGVAQSPRYKIIEKRQSVAFWCNPISGHATLYWYQQILGQGPKLLIQFQNNGVVDDSQLPKDRFSAERLKGVDSTLKIQPAKLEDSAVYLCASSLDGSNEQFFGPGTRLTVL.

V usage is TRBV20-1 and J usage is TRBJ2-1; no firm D call. V was cut by 2 bases and J by 1 base, with 12 bases left in between. CDR1 is DFQATT and CDR2 is SNEGSKA in the germline V gene (reference sequence). This CDR3 contains 15 residues. CDR3 nucleotides: TGCAGTGCTAGACCTCTGGGCCGATCCTACAATGAGCAGTTCTTC. This gives the protein CSARPLGRSYNEQFF.